This T cell receptor beta chain was recorded in a study of T cells in tumors after PD-1 blockade. Across the whole study: Treatment was either pembrolizumab 200 mg every 3 weeks or cemiplimab 350 mg every 2 weeks. Blood samples averaged around 100,000 templates (range about 23,000-280,000) and 35,000 to 40,000 unique clonotypes. Study-wide findings and caveats: About 41% of tumor TCR clonotypes were also found in blood.

For this clone: Its antigen is unknown.

Tumor or blood genomic DNA was sequenced, with inputs of about 550 ng to 6,500 ng. Only in-frame clones appear in the TCRdb table, and some are missing; sequencing was by immunoSEQ multiplex PCR. This table has roughly 20,000 clones, over 70% appearing once. V shed 3 bases and J shed 10 bases, with 11 bases lying between them. The CDR3 sequence is 12 residues long. The sample here was PBMCs, taken after anti-PD-1 therapy. The chain recombines TRBV12-3 or TRBV12-4 with TRBJ2-3; the D call may be TRBD1 or TRBD2 (6 bases each). The TCR comes from a human donor with advanced basal cell or squamous cell carcinoma (not recorded which). In DNA, the CDR3 is TGTGCCAGCAGTTTTGGGGGGCCCCCGCAGTATTTT. Its translation: CASSFGGPPQYF.